A single sample gave rise to the 29 T cell receptor beta chains below, sequenced in a study of response to subunit inactivated influenza vaccine. TCRdb reprocessed the RT-PCR reads via MiXCR and lists one record per CDR3 protein. There are around 750,000 distinct CDR3 sequences in the sample; roughly 20% occur only once, and approximately 10% lies in the top ten. The starting material was PBMCs from blood, obtained 4 to 6 days after vaccination. The receptors derive from a man aged 45-65 years who received an inactivated influenza vaccine.

The gene calls are TRBV5-1 and TRBJ2-3, with 14 nucleotides matching TRBD2. After removal of 1 base from V and 4 bases from J, the junction contained 5 bases not matched to a gene. CDR3 length equals 17 residues. The germline CDR1 and CDR2 sequences are SGHRS and YFSETQ. CDR3 loop: CASSLTLTSGGADTQYF. The CDR3, as DNA: TGCGCCAGCAGCTTGACCCTGACTAGCGGGGGGGCAGATACGCAGTATTTT.

This chain joins TRBV28 and TRBJ2-2; the D gene is possibly TRBD2 (6 bases). The CDR3 covers 14 residues. Trimming took off 4 bases at V and 7 bases at J, with 13 bases between the two ends. Germline lookup yields CDR1 MDHEN and CDR2 SYDVKM. CDR3 sequence: CASSSIPGVGELFF. CDR3 DNA sequence: TGTGCCAGCAGTTCCATACCGGGAGTCGGGGAGCTGTTTTTT.

This clonotype was observed many times. This chain links TRBV27 with TRBJ1-1; the D is unclear. Germline CDR1 and CDR2: MNHEY and SMNVEV (reference sequence). This CDR3 has 14 amino acids. V was clipped by 2 bases and J by 1 base, with 8 bases between them. The CDR3 DNA is TGTGCCAGCAGTTTAGGGCTCAGGAACACTGAAGCTTTCTTT. Its protein is CASSLGLRNTEAFF.

This chain uses TRBV20-1 with TRBJ2-7; 12 bases fit TRBD2. V lost 3 bases to trimming and J lost 4 bases; unmatched junction nucleotides: 4. The length of the CDR3 is 14 residues. Germline CDR1 and CDR2: DFQATT and SNEGSKA (reference sequence). The CDR3 here is CSARGTSGQYEQYF. As DNA, the CDR3 is TGCAGTGCTAGGGGGACTAGCGGGCAGTACGAGCAGTACTTC.

This clonotype has only a few counts. The V gene is TRBV20-1, the J gene TRBJ2-1; TRBD2 matches 14 bases. V shed 6 bases, J shed 7 bases, and the junction held 5 bases outside the gene matches. Germline V gene sequence: CDR1 DFQATT, CDR2 SNEGSKA (reference sequence). CDR3 length equals 14 residues. CDR3 in amino acids: CSALGLAGGNEQFF. CDR3 DNA: TGCAGTGCCCTCGGACTAGCGGGGGGAAATGAGCAGTTCTTC.

The chain is built from TRBV20-1 and TRBJ2-5; D ambiguous. Trimming removed 0 bases from V and 3 bases from J, with 8 bases in between. CDR1 DFQATT and CDR2 SNEGSKA come from the germline V gene (reference sequence). The CDR3 spans 13 residues. CDR3 nucleotide sequence: TGCAGTGCTAGAGATAAGTCGAAAGAGACCCAGTACTTC. This gives the protein CSARDKSKETQYF.

The genes are TRBV12-3 or TRBV12-4 and TRBJ1-1, with D unresolved. V was shortened by 5 bases and J by 5 bases, with 12 bases between the two germline ends. There are 13 residues in the CDR3. The CDR3 reads CASSVRAGTEAFF. The CDR3 bases are TGTGCCAGCAGTGTTAGGGCCGGGACTGAAGCTTTCTTT.

The V and J genes are TRBV28 and TRBJ2-7; D ambiguous. V was cut by 4 bases and J by 0 bases, with 10 bases left in between. The CDR3 loop spans 14 amino acids. CDR1 is MDHEN and CDR2 is SYDVKM in the germline V gene. CDR3 protein: CASSYAGDSYEQYF. The DNA for the CDR3 is TGTGCCAGCAGTTACGCAGGAGACTCCTACGAGCAGTACTTC.

The chain recombines TRBV7-2 with TRBJ1-6, with 8 bases aligning to TRBD1. Germline V gene data show CDR1 as SGHTA and CDR2 as FQGNSA. Trimming removed 5 bases from V and 9 bases from J; junction bases left unmatched: 6. This CDR3 spans 14 amino acids. The DNA of the CDR3 is TGTGCCAGCAGCCGGACAGGGATTCGTTCACCCCTCCACTTT. This sequence encodes CASSRTGIRSPLHF.

The chain links TRBV6-1 to TRBJ2-7; 8 nucleotides agree with TRBD1. There are 14 residues in the CDR3. Germline values: CDR1 MNHNS, CDR2 SASEGT. Trimming took 8 bases from V and 2 from J; bases not matched to a gene: 8. In DNA, the CDR3 is TGTGCCAGCCGGGACAGGCACACCCCCTACGAGCAGTACTTC. Its translation: CASRDRHTPYEQYF.

This sequence joins TRBV18 and TRBJ2-7; TRBD2 might be the D (5 bases). CDR3 length equals 12 residues. V was pared by 2 bases and J by 5 bases, with 7 bases between. The germline CDR1 and CDR2 sequences are KGHSH and LQKENI. Here the CDR3 reads CASSPSGNEQYF. CDR3 sequence (DNA): TGTGCCAGCTCACCATCGGGGAACGAGCAGTACTTC.

The chain has TRBV5-1 and TRBJ2-7; D is uncertain. Per germline, CDR1 SGHRS and CDR2 YFSETQ. V lost 0 bases and J 2 bases, leaving 12 bases between the germline ends. The CDR3 extends over 15 amino acids. The CDR3 loop is CASSLGSHNAYEQYF. In DNA, the CDR3 is TGCGCCAGCAGCTTGGGGAGTCATAATGCCTACGAGCAGTACTTC.

This chain joins TRBV12-3 or TRBV12-4 and TRBJ2-3; D might be TRBD2 (5 bases). The CDR3 loop spans 20 amino acids. Trimming cost V 6 bases and J 0 bases, with 28 bases left between them. CDR3 DNA: TGTGCCAGCAGCCCCGGGTCAGCGGAGAACCGAAAGGCTAGCACAGATACGCAGTATTTT. As protein: CASSPGSAENRKASTDTQYF.

This clonotype was detected many times. V gene TRBV7-9 combines with J gene TRBJ2-3, with 15 nucleotides matching TRBD2. This CDR3 is built from 16 residues. The germline CDR1 and CDR2 sequences are SEHNR and FQNEAQ (reference sequence). J was trimmed by 4 bases and V by 5 bases; bases with no gene match: 4. The DNA for the CDR3 is TGTGCCAGCAGCCCGTGGACTAGCGGGGGGGCAGATACGCAGTATTTT. As protein: CASSPWTSGGADTQYF.

This clonotype was recorded many times. The V and J genes are TRBV5-1 and TRBJ1-1; D ambiguous. CDR1 is SGHRS and CDR2 is YFSETQ in the germline V gene. The CDR3 length is 15 residues. Trimming took off 0 bases at V and 0 bases at J, with 9 bases between the two ends. Written as DNA, the CDR3 is TGCGCCAGCAGCTTGGAGGGTAATCTGAACACTGAAGCTTTCTTT. This sequence encodes CASSLEGNLNTEAFF.

This chain connects TRBV3-1 to TRBJ2-7, with TRBD1 as a possible D gene (5 bases). The CDR3 runs 15 residues. CDR1 is LGHDT, CDR2 YNNKEL, per germline (reference sequence). The V gene lost 4 bases and the J gene lost 0 bases, with 13 bases spanning the gap. Here the CDR3 DNA reads TGTGCCAGCAGCCCTGCCCAGGGTCACTCCTACGAGCAGTACTTC. Amino acids: CASSPAQGHSYEQYF.

V usage is TRBV2 and J usage is TRBJ2-2; D ambiguous. V was pared by 8 bases and J by 5 bases, with 9 bases between. Germline CDR1 SNHLY, CDR2 FYNNEI. The CDR3 has 12 amino acids. This CDR3 reads CASRPETGELFF. In DNA, the CDR3 is TGTGCCAGCCGTCCCGAAACCGGGGAGCTGTTTTTT.

This clonotype occurred a few times. This chain links TRBV12-3 or TRBV12-4 with TRBJ2-7; a weak D match, TRBD1 (7 bases). The CDR3 totals 15 residues. V was cut by 5 bases and J by 1 base, with 15 bases left in between. The CDR3 DNA reads as TGTGCCAGCAGTCAAAGACAGGGAGGATCCTACGAGCAGTACTTC. Encoded protein: CASSQRQGGSYEQYF.

The chain couples TRBV7-8 to TRBJ2-5; 10 bases fit TRBD2. The germline gives CDR1 SGHVS, CDR2 FQNEAQ. The J segment lost 2 bases and the V segment lost 6 bases, leaving 9 bases of the junction unmatched. This CDR3 is built from 16 residues. CDR3 in amino acids: CASSPRLAGEQETQYF. The CDR3 DNA is TGTGCCAGCAGTCCCCGGCTAGCGGGAGAGCAAGAGACCCAGTACTTC.

This clonotype occurred a few times. This chain connects TRBV7-9 to TRBJ1-5, with D unresolved. CDR3 length: 14 amino acids. Germline loops: CDR1 SEHNR, CDR2 FQNEAQ (reference sequence). V gave up 5 bases and J gave up 4 bases, with 12 bases separating them. The CDR3 is CASSQETGNQPQHF. The CDR3 region has the DNA TGTGCCAGCAGCCAGGAGACTGGGAATCAGCCCCAGCATTTT. Full variable domain (missing parts from reference TRBV7-9 and TRBJ1-5): DTGVSQNPRHKITKRGQNVTFRCDPISEHNRLYWYRQTLGQGPEFLTYFQNEAQLEKSRLLSDRFSAERPKGSFSTLEIQRTEQGDSAMYLCASSQETGNQPQHFGDGTRLSIL.

This clonotype turned up a few times. The chain couples TRBV11-1 to TRBJ2-1; TRBD2 agrees at 7 bases. The CDR3 length is 14 residues. Germline V lookup: CDR1 SGHAT, CDR2 FQDESV (reference sequence). The trim removed 6 bases at V and 8 bases at J, leaving 10 bases unmatched. The CDR3 DNA follows: TGTGCCAGCAGGAAGCGGGAATGGTTTTATGAGCAGTTCTTC. Protein product: CASRKREWFYEQFF. Variable domain in full (rest from reference TRBV11-1 and TRBJ2-1): EAEVAQSPRYKITEKSQAVAFWCDPISGHATLYWYRQILGQGPELLVQFQDESVVDDSQLPKDRFSAERLKGVDSTLKIQPAELGDSAMYLCASRKREWFYEQFFGPGTRLTVL.

The chain combines TRBV7-2 with TRBJ2-1, with D tentatively TRBD1 (6 bases). V lost 5 bases to trimming and J lost 4 bases, with 18 bases between them. The germline CDR1 and CDR2 sequences are SGHTA and FQGNSA. The CDR3 covers 16 residues. The CDR3 DNA is TGTGCCAGCAGCCTGACAACAGGGTCGGGTTACAATGAGCAGTTCTTC. Translated: CASSLTTGSGYNEQFF. Full variable domain (rest looked up from reference TRBV7-2 and TRBJ2-1): GAGVSQSPSNKVTEKGKDVELRCDPISGHTALYWYRQSLGQGLEFLIYFQGNSAPDKSGLPSDRFSAERTGGSVSTLTIQRTQQEDSAVYLCASSLTTGSGYNEQFFGPGTRLTVL.

In the case of this clonotype: At one boundary the junction diverges from the germline segment, which might be a read error. The rearrangement joins TRBV10-3 to TRBJ2-5, with 7 bases matching TRBD2. This CDR3 region has 13 residues. Germline V lookup: CDR1 ENHRY, CDR2 SYGVKD. The CDR3 loop is CAVREGTQETQYF. In nucleotides, the CDR3 is TGTGCCGTCAGGGAGGGTACCCAAGAGACCCAGTACTTC.

This chain uses TRBV4-3 with TRBJ2-2; 8 bases align to TRBD2. The CDR3 extends over 15 amino acids. Germline CDR1 and CDR2: LGHNA and YSLEER. V was pared by 2 bases and J by 6 bases, with 5 bases of the junction left unmatched. As DNA, the CDR3 is TGCGCCAGCAGCCAACAGGGACTAGTACCCGGGGAGCTGTTTTTT. This codes for CASSQQGLVPGELFF.

This clonotype was picked up many times. The chain employs TRBV11-2 and TRBJ2-5; D call uncertain. Germline assignment: CDR1 SGHAT and CDR2 FQNNGV. Between the trimmed V and J ends, which lost 5 bases and 5 bases, there was a span of 3 bases. The CDR3 is 10 residues long. DNA for the CDR3: TGTGCCAGCAGCCGGGAGACCCAGTACTTC. This gives the protein CASSRETQYF.

This clonotype was recorded a few times. The chain recombines TRBV28 with TRBJ2-7, with a weak D call TRBD1 (7 bases). V was trimmed by 0 bases and J by 4 bases, leaving 13 bases between them. The length of the CDR3 is 15 residues. The V gene's germline CDR1 is MDHEN and CDR2 SYDVKM. The CDR3 nucleotides read TGTGCCAGCAGTTTATGGGGGTCAGGGGGGTACGAGCAGTACTTC. This codes for CASSLWGSGGYEQYF. The full variable domain, its missing parts supplied by reference TRBV28 and TRBJ2-7, is DVKVTQSSRYLVKRTGEKVFLECVQDMDHENMFWYRQDPGLGLRLIYFSYDVKMKEKGDIPEGYSVSREKKERFSLILESASTNQTSMYLCASSLWGSGGYEQYFGPGTRLTVT.

The chain uses TRBV5-1 and TRBJ2-4, with D possibly being TRBD1 (5 bases). The V end lost 3 bases, the J end lost 8 bases, and 15 bases lay between the germline ends. The CDR3 is 14 amino acids. Germline CDR1 reads SGHRS; CDR2 reads YFSETQ. The CDR3 DNA reads TGCGCCAGCAGCTATTGGGGCAGGGCAGACATTCAGTACTTC. Translated, it gives CASSYWGRADIQYF.

This clonotype occurred a few times. This sequence joins TRBV7-9 and TRBJ2-1; D gene uncertain. The V end was cut by 5 bases, the J end by 1 base, with 18 bases between. The germline CDR1 and CDR2 sequences are SEHNR and FQNEAQ (reference sequence). This CDR3 has 17 residues. The CDR3 DNA reads as TGTGCCAGCAGCCCACCGTCGGACCGTCGGTCCTACAATGAGCAGTTCTTC. This encodes CASSPPSDRRSYNEQFF.

This clonotype was seen many times. The rearrangement uses TRBV28 and TRBJ2-1; possible D gene TRBD2, 6 bases. Deletions cut 3 bases from V and 6 bases from J, with 12 bases between. The germline CDR1 and CDR2 sequences are MDHEN and SYDVKM. The CDR3 covers 14 residues. The CDR3 nucleotides read TGTGCCAGCAGTTTGGCTAGCGTGGGCAATGAGCAGTTCTTC. The encoded protein is CASSLASVGNEQFF.